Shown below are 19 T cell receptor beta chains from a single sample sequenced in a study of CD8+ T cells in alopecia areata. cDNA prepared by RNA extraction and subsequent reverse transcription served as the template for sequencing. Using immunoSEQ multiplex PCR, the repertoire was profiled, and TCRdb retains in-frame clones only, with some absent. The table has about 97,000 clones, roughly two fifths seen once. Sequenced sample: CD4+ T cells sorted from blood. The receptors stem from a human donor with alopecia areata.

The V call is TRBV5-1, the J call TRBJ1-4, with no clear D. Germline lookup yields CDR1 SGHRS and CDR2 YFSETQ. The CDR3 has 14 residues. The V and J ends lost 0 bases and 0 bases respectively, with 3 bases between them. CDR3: CASSLGTTNEKLFF. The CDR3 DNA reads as TGCGCCAGCAGCTTGGGGACAACTAATGAAAAACTGTTTTTT.

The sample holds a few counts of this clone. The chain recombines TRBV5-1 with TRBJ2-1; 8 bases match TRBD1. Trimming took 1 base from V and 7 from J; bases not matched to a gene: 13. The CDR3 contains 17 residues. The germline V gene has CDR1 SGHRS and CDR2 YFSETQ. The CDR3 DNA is TGCGCCAGCAGCTTGCCTTCGCTAGCACAGGGGGAGAATGAGCAGTTCTTC. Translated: CASSLPSLAQGENEQFF.

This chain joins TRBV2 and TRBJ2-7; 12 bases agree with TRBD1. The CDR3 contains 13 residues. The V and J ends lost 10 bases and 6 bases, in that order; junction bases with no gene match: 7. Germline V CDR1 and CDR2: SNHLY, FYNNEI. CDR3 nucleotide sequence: TGTGCCACAAACCGGGACAGGGGGCGCGAGCAGTACTTC. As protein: CATNRDRGREQYF.

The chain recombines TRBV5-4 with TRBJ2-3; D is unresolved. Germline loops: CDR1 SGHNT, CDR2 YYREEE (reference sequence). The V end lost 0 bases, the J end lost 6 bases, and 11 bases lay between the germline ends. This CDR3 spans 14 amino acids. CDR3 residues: CASSLGTIADTQYF. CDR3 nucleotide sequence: TGTGCCAGCAGCTTGGGGACGATAGCCGATACGCAGTATTTT.

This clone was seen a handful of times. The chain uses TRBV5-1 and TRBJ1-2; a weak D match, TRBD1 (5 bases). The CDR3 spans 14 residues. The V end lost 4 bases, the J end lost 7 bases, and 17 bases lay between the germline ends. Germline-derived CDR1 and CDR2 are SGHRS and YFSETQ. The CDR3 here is CASSLGQGTTGYTF. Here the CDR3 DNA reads TGCGCCAGCAGCCTCGGTCAGGGAACGACTGGCTACACCTTC.

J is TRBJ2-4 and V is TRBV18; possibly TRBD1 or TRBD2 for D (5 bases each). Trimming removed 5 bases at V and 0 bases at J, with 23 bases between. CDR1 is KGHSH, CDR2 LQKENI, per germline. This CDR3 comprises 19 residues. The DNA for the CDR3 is TGTGCCAGCTCATCTTTCCGGGACCACATATTGCTAGCCAAAAACATTCAGTACTTC. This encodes CASSSFRDHILLAKNIQYF.

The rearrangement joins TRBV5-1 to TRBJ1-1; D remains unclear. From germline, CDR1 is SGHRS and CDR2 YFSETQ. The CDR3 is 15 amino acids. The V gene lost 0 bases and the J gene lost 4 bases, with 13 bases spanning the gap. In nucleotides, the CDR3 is TGCGCCAGCAGCTTGGCCACAGACCGGCGCACTGAAGCTTTCTTT. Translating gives CASSLATDRRTEAFF.

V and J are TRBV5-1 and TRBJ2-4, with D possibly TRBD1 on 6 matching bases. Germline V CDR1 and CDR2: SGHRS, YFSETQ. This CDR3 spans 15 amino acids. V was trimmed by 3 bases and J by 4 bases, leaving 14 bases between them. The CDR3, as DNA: TGCGCCAGCAGCTCCACAGGGACGACAAAAAACATTCAGTACTTC. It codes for CASSSTGTTKNIQYF.

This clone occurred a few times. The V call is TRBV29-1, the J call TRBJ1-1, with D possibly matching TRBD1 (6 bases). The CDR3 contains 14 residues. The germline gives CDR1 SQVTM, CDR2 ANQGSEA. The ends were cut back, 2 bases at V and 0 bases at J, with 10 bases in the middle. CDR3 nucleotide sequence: TGCAGCGTTGAATCAGGGGCCCTGAACACTGAAGCTTTCTTT. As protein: CSVESGALNTEAFF.

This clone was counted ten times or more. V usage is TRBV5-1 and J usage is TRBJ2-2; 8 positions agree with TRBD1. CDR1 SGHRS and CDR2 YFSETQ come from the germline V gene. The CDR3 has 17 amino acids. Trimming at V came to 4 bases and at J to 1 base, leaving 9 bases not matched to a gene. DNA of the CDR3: TGCGCCAGCAGCCCGTACTCCGGGACAGGGAACACCGGGGAGCTGTTTTTT. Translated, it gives CASSPYSGTGNTGELFF.

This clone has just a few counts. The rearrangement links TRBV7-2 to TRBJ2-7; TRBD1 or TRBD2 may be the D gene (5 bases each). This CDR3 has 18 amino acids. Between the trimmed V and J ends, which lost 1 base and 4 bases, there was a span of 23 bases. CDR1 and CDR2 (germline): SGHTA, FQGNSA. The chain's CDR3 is CASSLGVVNPGRHYEQYF. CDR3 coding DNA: TGTGCCAGCAGCTTAGGAGTCGTGAACCCGGGACGCCATTACGAGCAGTACTTC.

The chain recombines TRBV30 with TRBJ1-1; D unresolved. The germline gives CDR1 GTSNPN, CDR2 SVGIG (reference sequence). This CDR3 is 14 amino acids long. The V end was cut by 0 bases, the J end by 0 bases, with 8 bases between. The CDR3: CAWSVRRMNTEAFF. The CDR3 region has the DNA TGTGCCTGGAGTGTGAGGCGGATGAACACTGAAGCTTTCTTT.

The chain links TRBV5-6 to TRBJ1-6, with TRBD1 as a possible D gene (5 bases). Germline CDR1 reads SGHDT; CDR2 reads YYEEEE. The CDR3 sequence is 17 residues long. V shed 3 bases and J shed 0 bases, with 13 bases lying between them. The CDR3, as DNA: TGTGCCAGCAGCTGGGACGCCAAAAGCTCCTATAATTCACCCCTCCACTTT. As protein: CASSWDAKSSYNSPLHF.

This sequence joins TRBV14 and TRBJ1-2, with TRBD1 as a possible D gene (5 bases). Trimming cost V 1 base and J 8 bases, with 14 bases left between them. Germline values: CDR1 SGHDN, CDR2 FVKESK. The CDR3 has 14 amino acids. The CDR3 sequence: CASSQVARAGGYTF. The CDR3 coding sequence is TGTGCCAGCAGCCAAGTAGCCAGGGCAGGAGGCTACACCTTC.

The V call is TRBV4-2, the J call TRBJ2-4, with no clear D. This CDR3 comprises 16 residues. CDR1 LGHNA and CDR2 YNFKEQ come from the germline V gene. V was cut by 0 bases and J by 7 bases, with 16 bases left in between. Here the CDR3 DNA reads TGTGCCAGCAGCCAAGAGAGAACCGTGTTTGGGAACATTCAGTACTTC. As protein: CASSQERTVFGNIQYF.

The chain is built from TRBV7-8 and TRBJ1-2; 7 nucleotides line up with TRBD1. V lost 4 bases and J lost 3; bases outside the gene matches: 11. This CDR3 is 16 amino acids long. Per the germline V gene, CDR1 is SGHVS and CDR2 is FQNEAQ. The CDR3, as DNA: TGTGCCAGCAGCTCAACGGAGGGGGACAGATACTATGGCTACACCTTC. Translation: CASSSTEGDRYYGYTF.

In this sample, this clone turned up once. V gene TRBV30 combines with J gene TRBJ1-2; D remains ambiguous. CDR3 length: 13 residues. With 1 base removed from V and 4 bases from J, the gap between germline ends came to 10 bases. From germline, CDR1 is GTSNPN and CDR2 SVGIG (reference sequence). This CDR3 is CAWSAALGYGYTF. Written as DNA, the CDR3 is TGTGCCTGGAGTGCGGCCTTGGGCTATGGCTACACCTTC.

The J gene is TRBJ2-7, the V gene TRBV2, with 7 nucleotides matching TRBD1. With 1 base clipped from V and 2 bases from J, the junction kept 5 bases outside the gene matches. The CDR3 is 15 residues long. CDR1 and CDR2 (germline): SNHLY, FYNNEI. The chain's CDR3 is CASSEGQGNTYEQYF. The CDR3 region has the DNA TGTGCCAGCAGTGAAGGACAGGGTAATACCTACGAGCAGTACTTC. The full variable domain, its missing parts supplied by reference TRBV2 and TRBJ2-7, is EPEVTQTPSHQVTQMGQEVILRCVPISNHLYFYWYRQILGQKVEFLVSFYNNEISEKSEIFDDQFSVERPDGSNFTLKIRSTKLEDSAMYFCASSEGQGNTYEQYFGPGTRLTVT.

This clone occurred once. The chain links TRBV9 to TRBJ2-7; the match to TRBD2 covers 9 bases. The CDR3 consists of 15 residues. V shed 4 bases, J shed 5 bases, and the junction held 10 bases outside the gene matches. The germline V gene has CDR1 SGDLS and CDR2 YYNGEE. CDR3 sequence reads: CASSLEGLASNEQYF. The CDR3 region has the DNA TGTGCCAGCAGCCTCGAGGGACTAGCATCTAACGAGCAGTACTTC.